The 8 T cell receptor beta chains listed next were all sequenced from one sample in a study of CD8 T cells in ankylosing spondylitis. From the 5' RACE reads, TCRdb called clonotypes with MiXCR, one entry per CDR3 protein. The top ten hold around 8.4% of the sample, which has 250,000 to 400,000 distinct CDR3 sequences, more than 9% seen once. Specimen: blood, either unsorted or a sorted T cell fraction (not recorded which). The receptors stem from a female donor with ankylosing spondylitis or in good health (not recorded which).

This clonotype appeared many times. The chain employs TRBV10-3 and TRBJ1-1; D perhaps matches TRBD1 (5 bases). Trimming removed 10 bases at V and 0 bases at J, with 15 bases between. CDR1 and CDR2 (germline): ENHRY, SYGVKD. The CDR3 loop spans 14 amino acids. CDR3 in amino acids: CATTSGPMNTEAFF. The CDR3 coding sequence is TGTGCCACGACGTCAGGGCCTATGAACACTGAAGCTTTCTTT.

Ten or more counts support this clonotype. The genes are TRBV12-3 or TRBV12-4 and TRBJ2-7; no clear D. The V end was cut by 6 bases, the J end by 2 bases, with 5 bases between. This CDR3 comprises 11 residues. For the CDR3, the DNA is TGTGCCAGCAGAAGTACCTACGAGCAGTACTTC. This gives the protein CASRSTYEQYF.

This clonotype was detected many times. The V gene is TRBV12-3 or TRBV12-4, the J gene TRBJ1-1; 7 bases agree with TRBD1. This CDR3 spans 11 amino acids. Trimming cost V 6 bases and J 11 bases; bases outside gene matches: 6. The CDR3, as DNA: TGTGCCAGCAGCCTGACAGGGACTGCTTTCTTT. Translated, it gives CASSLTGTAFF.

The table lists this clonotype with a few counts. The chain employs TRBV5-1 and TRBJ2-1, with 13 positions matching TRBD2. The CDR3 sequence is 16 residues long. V gave up 3 bases and J gave up 8 bases; unmatched junction bases: 8. Per the germline V gene, CDR1 is SGHRS and CDR2 is YFSETQ. CDR3 sequence (DNA): TGCGCCAGCAGCTCGAGACTAGCGGGGGGACTGGATGAGCAGTTCTTC. Its translation: CASSSRLAGGLDEQFF.

Only a few counts were recorded for this clonotype. V and J are TRBV7-6 and TRBJ2-5; 10 bases map to TRBD2. Trimming removed 5 bases from V and 1 base from J; junction bases left unmatched: 10. The germline gives CDR1 SGHVS, CDR2 FNYEAQ. This CDR3 has 17 residues. The CDR3 spells CASSILPRLAGQETQYF. Written as DNA, the CDR3 is TGTGCCAGCAGCATCCTCCCTCGACTAGCGGGCCAAGAGACCCAGTACTTC.

V and J are TRBV28 and TRBJ2-2; TRBD1 might be the D (6 bases). Germline CDR1 and CDR2: MDHEN and SYDVKM. The V end was cut by 3 bases, the J end by 3 bases, with 11 bases between. The CDR3 sequence is 15 residues long. Here the CDR3 reads CASSLGASYTGELFF. The CDR3 nucleotides are TGTGCCAGCAGTTTGGGGGCATCGTACACCGGGGAGCTGTTTTTT.

The chain joins TRBV20-1 to TRBJ2-3; TRBD1 might be the D (5 bases). The CDR3 consists of 12 residues. Germline V gene data show CDR1 as DFQATT and CDR2 as SNEGSKA (reference sequence). The V end was cut by 6 bases, the J end by 4 bases, with 11 bases between. The DNA for the CDR3 is TGCAGTGCGAGATGGGGCCCAGATACGCAGTATTTT. Translation gives CSARWGPDTQYF.

The table lists this clonotype with many counts. The chain joins TRBV18 to TRBJ1-1; D gene unclear. The length of the CDR3 is 14 residues. Germline V CDR1 and CDR2: KGHSH, LQKENI. Trimming stripped 6 bases from V and 10 bases from J, with 21 bases between. The CDR3 DNA reads as TGTGCCAGCTCTCTCACGGAAGGCTCTTTTGGAGCTTTCTTT. Protein product: CASSLTEGSFGAFF.